The subject of this entry is one TCR beta chain. Its antigen is currently unknown. This CDR3 region has 14 residues. This sample was included in a study of shared clonotypes between healthy human individuals. General study points: Clonotype sharing across donors was expected to vary with sequencing depth.

The sorted-subset replicate PCRs were given 200 ng DNA, which is 31,000 or so T cell genomes. Data came from immunoSEQ multiplex PCR; TCRdb stores just in-frame clones and leaves some out. The sample holds roughly 2 million clones, 95% seen once. The sequenced sample consisted of naive CD4+ T cells sorted from blood. Specified subset: CD45RA+ positively selected. This receptor was taken from a man aged 18 to 35 in good health. The chain carries TRBV12-1 and TRBJ2-5; the table's D call TRBD2 went unverified against the DNA. TRBV12-1 is a pseudogene. Here the CDR3 DNA reads TGTGCCAGCAGCACCGGACTAGCGAAAGAGACCCAGTACTTC. This encodes CASSTGLAKETQYF.